Detailed here is one T cell receptor (beta chain). The data were obtained in a study of blood T cell repertoires in COVID-19. As for the study in general: Sites in the United States, Italy and Spain provided acute and convalescent COVID-19 samples. In each case, the material was cDNA or gDNA derived from T cells, B-cell-depleted T cells, or PBMCs.

CDR1 and CDR2 from the germline V gene are SGHRS and YFSETQ. V dropped 0 bases and J dropped 2 bases, with 12 bases sitting between them. This CDR3 is built from 15 residues. Per the study methods: For nucleated cells, counts were estimated from reference gene primer amplification. The table came from immunoSEQ multiplex PCR; TCRdb's copy has only in-frame clones and leaves some out. The V and J calls and clone size come from that table; D and trimming were worked out from the DNA. This table has about 200,000 clones, approximately 81% appearing once. The receptor's source is a woman older than 75 with acute or convalescent COVID-19. The chain links TRBV5-1 to TRBJ2-7, with D possibly matching TRBD2 (5 bases). Sequencing input: peripheral blood. CDR3 nucleotides: TGCGCCAGCAGCTTGGAAGCGGCCACAACCTACGAGCAGTACTTC. Protein: CASSLEAATTYEQYF.